The 12 T cell receptor beta chains below all came from one sample that was sequenced in a study of T-cell reconstitution after alpha-beta-depleted transplantation in children. TCRbeta library construction was performed incorporating unique molecular identifiers. TCRdb independently ran MiXCR on the PCR reads; one entry per CDR3 protein. The sample includes 550,000 to 600,000 distinct CDR3 sequences, roughly 23% of them seen just once. The starting material was PBMCs, mostly from graft donor cells, obtained 360 days after TCRalphabeta/CD19-depleted stem cell transplant. These receptors all come from a boy under two years old who had a stem cell transplant for acute myeloid leukemia, so the T cells may come from the graft donor.

In this sample, this clonotype turned up many times. This rearrangement joins TRBV4-3 to TRBJ2-1; D remains ambiguous. V gave up 0 bases and J gave up 3 bases, with 6 bases separating them. The CDR3 consists of 14 residues. CDR1 and CDR2 from the germline V gene are LGHNA and YSLEER. The DNA for the CDR3 is TGCGCCAGCAGCCAAGATAGGGACTACAATGAGCAGTTCTTC. Residues: CASSQDRDYNEQFF.

This clonotype was seen at least ten times. The germline gene is not matched at one end of the junction; a read error may be the cause. The chain recombines TRBV7-2 with TRBJ2-1, with no clear D. The germline V gene encodes CDR1 SGHTA and CDR2 FQGNSA. This CDR3 has 12 amino acids. The CDR3 coding sequence is TGTGCCAGCAGTTTAGTGTCTAATGAGCAGTTCTTC. Its translation is CASSLVSNEQFF.

In this sample, this clonotype turned up many times. The rearrangement links TRBV16 to TRBJ2-2; 7 nucleotides match TRBD1. Germline V gives CDR1 KGHSY, CDR2 FQNENV. With 4 bases clipped from V and 1 base from J, the junction kept 12 bases outside the gene matches. The CDR3 has 18 residues. Here the CDR3 DNA reads TGTGCCAGCAGCCCCGACACAGGGGCCCTAAAGAACACCGGGGAGCTGTTTTTT. It encodes CASSPDTGALKNTGELFF. Supplemented by reference TRBV16 and TRBJ2-2, the full variable domain reads GEEVAQTPKHLVRGEGQKAKLYCAPIKGHSYVFWYQQVLKNEFKFLISFQNENVFDETGMPKERFSAKCLPNSPCSLEIQATKLEDSAVYFCASSPDTGALKNTGELFFGEGSRLTVL.

V gene TRBV20-1 combines with J gene TRBJ2-3, with 7 bases identical to TRBD1. The germline V gene has CDR1 DFQATT and CDR2 SNEGSKA (reference sequence). V lost 3 bases to trimming and J lost 4 bases; unmatched junction nucleotides: 7. This CDR3 has 14 amino acids. The CDR3 spells CSARTGTRADTQYF. In DNA, the CDR3 is TGCAGTGCTAGGACAGGGACCAGGGCAGATACGCAGTATTTT.

As to this clonotype: A much larger clonotype is one base distant, so this may be a read error. The genes are TRBV7-2 and TRBJ1-1, with D unresolved. Between the trimmed V and J ends, which lost 3 bases and 2 bases, there was a span of 7 bases. From germline, CDR1 is SGHTA and CDR2 FQGNSA. The CDR3 extends over 13 amino acids. The chain's CDR3 is CASSLGINTEAFF. CDR3 coding DNA: TGTGCCAGCAGCTTGGGGATCAACACTGAAGCTTTCTTT. The full variable domain, its missing parts supplied by reference TRBV7-2 and TRBJ1-1, is GAGVSQSPSNKVTEKGKDVELRCDPISGHTALYWYRQSLGQGLEFLIYFQGNSAPDKSGLPSDRFSAERTGGSVSTLTIQRTQQEDSAVYLCASSLGINTEAFFGQGTRLTVV.

This clonotype has at least ten counts. The J gene is TRBJ2-3, the V gene TRBV11-2; D assignment may be TRBD1 or TRBD2 (5 bases each). The CDR3 totals 16 residues. V dropped 0 bases and J dropped 7 bases, with 17 bases sitting between them. Germline loops: CDR1 SGHAT, CDR2 FQNNGV. This CDR3 is CASSLDRDQRVNTQYF. The CDR3 coding sequence is TGTGCCAGCAGCTTAGATCGGGACCAAAGGGTGAATACGCAGTATTTT. The variable domain in full, completed from reference TRBV11-2 and TRBJ2-3, reads EAGVAQSPRYKIIEKRQSVAFWCNPISGHATLYWYQQILGQGPKLLIQFQNNGVVDDSQLPKDRFSAERLKGVDSTLKIQPAKLEDSAVYLCASSLDRDQRVNTQYFGPGTRLTVL.

The CDR3 sequence: CASSQDTRGQYF. In DNA, the CDR3 is TGTGCCAGCAGCCAAGACACCCGAGGGCAGTACTTC. J is TRBJ2-7 and V is TRBV3-1; no definite D call. CDR1 is LGHDT and CDR2 is YNNKEL in the germline V gene (reference sequence). The V end lost 0 bases, the J end lost 9 bases, and 9 bases lay between the germline ends. The CDR3 consists of 12 residues.

This clonotype was counted between two and nine times. This chain joins TRBV19 and TRBJ2-4, with D unresolved. The V end was cut by 6 bases, the J end by 0 bases, with 15 bases between. Germline V gene data show CDR1 as LNHDA and CDR2 as SQIVND (reference sequence). This CDR3 is 16 amino acids long. The CDR3 region has the DNA TGTGCCAGTAGGTCTACAATTCGCCCAGCCAAAAACATTCAGTACTTC. Protein sequence: CASRSTIRPAKNIQYF. The entire variable domain, with the rest obtained from reference TRBV19 and TRBJ2-4, is as follows: DGGITQSPKYLFRKEGQNVTLSCEQNLNHDAMYWYRQDPGQGLRLIYYSQIVNDFQKGDIAEGYSVSREKKESFPLTVTSAQKNPTAFYLCASRSTIRPAKNIQYFGAGTRLSVL.

This clonotype was seen repeatedly, ten times or more. The rearrangement links TRBV3-1 to TRBJ2-1; possible D gene TRBD2, 6 bases. The V end was cut by 1 base, the J end by 2 bases, with 15 bases between. The V gene's germline CDR1 is LGHDT and CDR2 YNNKEL (reference sequence). CDR3 length: 17 residues. CDR3 DNA sequence: TGTGCCAGCAGCCAAGGTGACGCGGGGATACCCTACAATGAGCAGTTCTTC. This gives the protein CASSQGDAGIPYNEQFF.

This clonotype was counted many times. The chain couples TRBV29-1 to TRBJ2-2, with D possibly TRBD1 on 5 matching bases. The CDR3 length is 13 residues. V gave up 3 bases and J gave up 4 bases, with 9 bases separating them. Germline V CDR1 and CDR2: SQVTM, ANQGSEA. The CDR3 bases are TGCAGCGTTGACTATGGGGCCACCGGGGAGCTGTTTTTT. Translation: CSVDYGATGELFF.

This chain uses TRBV7-8 with TRBJ1-5, with D possibly matching TRBD1 (5 bases). The length of the CDR3 is 15 residues. Trimming pared 2 bases from V and 7 bases from J, leaving 15 bases between. Germline V lookup: CDR1 SGHVS, CDR2 FQNEAQ. For the CDR3, the DNA is TGTGCCAGCAGCTTATGGGCAGGGATAGGACAGCCCCAGCATTTT. Translated, it gives CASSLWAGIGQPQHF.

J is TRBJ2-7 and V is TRBV6-2 or TRBV6-3, with TRBD1 matching over 8 bases. With V trimmed by 6 bases and J by 2 bases, 6 bases remained unmatched. Germline V gene data show CDR1 as MNHEY and CDR2 as SVGEGT. This CDR3 spans 14 amino acids. This CDR3 is CASSRSDRAYEQYV. CDR3 coding DNA: TGTGCCAGCAGCCGCTCGGACAGGGCCTACGAGCAGTACGTC.